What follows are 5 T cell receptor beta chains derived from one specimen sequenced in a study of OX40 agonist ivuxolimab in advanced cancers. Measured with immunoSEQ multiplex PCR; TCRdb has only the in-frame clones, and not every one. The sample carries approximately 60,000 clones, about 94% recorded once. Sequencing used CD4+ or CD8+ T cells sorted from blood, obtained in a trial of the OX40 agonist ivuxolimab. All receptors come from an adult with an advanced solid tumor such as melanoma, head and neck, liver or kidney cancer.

CDR3 region: CATSETPGQGGTEAFF. CDR3 DNA sequence: TGTGCCACCAGCGAGACCCCGGGACAGGGCGGCACTGAAGCTTTCTTT. V is TRBV15 and J is TRBJ1-1, with 9 bases that match TRBD1. Germline V gene lookup returns CDR1 LNHNV and CDR2 YYDKDF (reference sequence). The CDR3 is made up of 16 amino acids. V gave up 5 bases and J gave up 4 bases; unmatched junction bases: 11.

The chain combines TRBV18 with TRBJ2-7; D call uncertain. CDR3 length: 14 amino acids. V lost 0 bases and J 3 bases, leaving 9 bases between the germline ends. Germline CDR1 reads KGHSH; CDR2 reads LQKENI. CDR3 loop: CASSPPNRIYEQYF. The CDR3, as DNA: TGTGCCAGCTCACCACCCAATCGGATCTACGAGCAGTACTTC.

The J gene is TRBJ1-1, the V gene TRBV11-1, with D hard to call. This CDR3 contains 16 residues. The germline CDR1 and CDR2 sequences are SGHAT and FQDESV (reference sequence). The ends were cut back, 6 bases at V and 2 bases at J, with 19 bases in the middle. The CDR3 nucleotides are TGTGCCAGCAGGACCGGCCCCGGACCTACAAACACTGAAGCTTTCTTT. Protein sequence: CASRTGPGPTNTEAFF.

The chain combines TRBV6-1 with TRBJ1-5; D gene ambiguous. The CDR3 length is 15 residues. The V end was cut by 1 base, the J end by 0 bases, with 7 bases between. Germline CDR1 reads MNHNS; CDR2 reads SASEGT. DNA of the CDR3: TGTGCCAGCAGTGAAGAGAACTATAGCAATCAGCCCCAGCATTTT. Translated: CASSEENYSNQPQHF.

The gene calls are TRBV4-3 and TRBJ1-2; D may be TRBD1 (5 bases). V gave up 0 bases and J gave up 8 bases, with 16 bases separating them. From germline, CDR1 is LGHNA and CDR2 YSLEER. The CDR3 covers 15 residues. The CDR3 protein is CASSQDRWDWSGYTF. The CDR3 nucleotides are TGCGCCAGCAGCCAAGATCGGTGGGACTGGAGCGGCTACACCTTC.